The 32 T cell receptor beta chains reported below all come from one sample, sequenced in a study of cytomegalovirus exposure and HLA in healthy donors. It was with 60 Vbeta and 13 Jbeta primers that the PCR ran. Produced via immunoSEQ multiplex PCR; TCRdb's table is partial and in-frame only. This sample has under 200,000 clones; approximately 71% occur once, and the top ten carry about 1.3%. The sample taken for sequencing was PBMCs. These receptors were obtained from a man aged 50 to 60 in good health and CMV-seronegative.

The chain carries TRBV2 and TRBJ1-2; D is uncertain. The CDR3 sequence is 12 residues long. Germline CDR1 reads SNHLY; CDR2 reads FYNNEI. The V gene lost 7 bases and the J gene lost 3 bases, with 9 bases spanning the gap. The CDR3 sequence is CASNGEDYGYTF. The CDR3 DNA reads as TGTGCCAGCAACGGGGAGGACTATGGCTACACCTTC.

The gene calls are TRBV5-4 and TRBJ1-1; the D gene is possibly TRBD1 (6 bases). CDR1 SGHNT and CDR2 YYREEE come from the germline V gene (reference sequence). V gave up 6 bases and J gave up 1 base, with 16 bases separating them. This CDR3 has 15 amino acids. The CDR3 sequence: CASKKKAGENTEAFF. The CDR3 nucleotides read TGTGCCAGCAAAAAGAAGGCAGGGGAGAACACTGAAGCTTTCTTT. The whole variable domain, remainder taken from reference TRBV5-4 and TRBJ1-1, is ETGVTQSPTHLIKTRGQQVTLRCSSQSGHNTVSWYQQALGQGPQFIFQYYREEENGRGNFPPRFSGLQFPNYSSELNVNALELDDSALYLCASKKKAGENTEAFFGQGTRLTVV.

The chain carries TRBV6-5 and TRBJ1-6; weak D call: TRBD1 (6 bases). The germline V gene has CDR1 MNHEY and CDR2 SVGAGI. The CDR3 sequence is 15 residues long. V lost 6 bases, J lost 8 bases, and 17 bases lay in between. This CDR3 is CASSNREGYDSPLHF. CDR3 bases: TGTGCCAGCAGCAACAGGGAAGGTTATGATTCACCCCTCCACTTT.

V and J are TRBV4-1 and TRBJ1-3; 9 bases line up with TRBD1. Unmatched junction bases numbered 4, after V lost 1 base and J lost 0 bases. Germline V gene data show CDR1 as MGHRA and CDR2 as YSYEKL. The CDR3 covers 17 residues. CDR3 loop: CASSQGPGQGSGNTIYF. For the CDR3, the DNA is TGCGCCAGCAGCCAAGGACCGGGACAGGGCTCTGGAAACACCATATATTTT.

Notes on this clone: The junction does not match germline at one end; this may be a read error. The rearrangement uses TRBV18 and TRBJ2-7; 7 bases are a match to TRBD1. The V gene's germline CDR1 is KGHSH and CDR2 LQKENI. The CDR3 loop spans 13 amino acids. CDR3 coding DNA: TGTGCCAGCTCACAAACGGACAGGACCGAGCAGGACTTC. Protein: CASSQTDRTEQDF.

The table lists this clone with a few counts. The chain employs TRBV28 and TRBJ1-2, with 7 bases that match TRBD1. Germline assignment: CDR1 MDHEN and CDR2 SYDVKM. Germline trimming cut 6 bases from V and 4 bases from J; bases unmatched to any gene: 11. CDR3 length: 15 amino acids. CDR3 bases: TGTGCCAGCAGCCCATCCGACAGGGATAGCTATGGCTACACCTTC. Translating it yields CASSPSDRDSYGYTF.

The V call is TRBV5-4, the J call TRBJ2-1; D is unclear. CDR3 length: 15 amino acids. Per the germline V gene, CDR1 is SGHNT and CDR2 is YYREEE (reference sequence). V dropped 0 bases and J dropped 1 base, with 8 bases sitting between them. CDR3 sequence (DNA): TGTGCCAGCAGCTTGGCCAGTTCATCCTACAATGAGCAGTTCTTC. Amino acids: CASSLASSSYNEQFF.

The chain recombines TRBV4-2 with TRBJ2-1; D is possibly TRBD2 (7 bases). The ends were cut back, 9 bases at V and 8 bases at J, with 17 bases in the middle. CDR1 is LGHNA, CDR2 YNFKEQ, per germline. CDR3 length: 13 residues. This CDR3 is CASGGGPNDEQFF. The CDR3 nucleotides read TGTGCCAGTGGGGGGGGCCCGAACGATGAGCAGTTCTTC.

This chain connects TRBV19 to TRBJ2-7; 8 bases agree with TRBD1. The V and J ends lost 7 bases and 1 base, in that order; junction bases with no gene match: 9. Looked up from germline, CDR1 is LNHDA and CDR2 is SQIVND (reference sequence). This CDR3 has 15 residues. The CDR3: CASKQTGANSYEQYF. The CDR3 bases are TGTGCCAGTAAACAGACAGGGGCAAATTCCTACGAGCAGTACTTC.

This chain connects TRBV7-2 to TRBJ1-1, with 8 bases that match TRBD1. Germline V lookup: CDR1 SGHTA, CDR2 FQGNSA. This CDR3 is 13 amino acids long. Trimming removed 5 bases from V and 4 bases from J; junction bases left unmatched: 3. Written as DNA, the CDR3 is TGTGCCAGCAGCCGACAGGGGCCCACTGAAGCTTTCTTT. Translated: CASSRQGPTEAFF.

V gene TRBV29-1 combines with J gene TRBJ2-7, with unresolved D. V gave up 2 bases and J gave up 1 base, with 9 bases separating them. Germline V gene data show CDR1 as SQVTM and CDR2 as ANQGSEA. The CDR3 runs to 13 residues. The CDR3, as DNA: TGCAGCGTTGAAACCGAGCGATCCTACGAGCAGTACTTC. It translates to CSVETERSYEQYF.

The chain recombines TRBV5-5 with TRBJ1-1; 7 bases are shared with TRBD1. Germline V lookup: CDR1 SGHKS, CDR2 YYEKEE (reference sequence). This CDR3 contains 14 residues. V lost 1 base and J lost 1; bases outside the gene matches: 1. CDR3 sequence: CASSLWTGNTEAFF. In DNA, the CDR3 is TGTGCCAGCAGCTTGTGGACAGGGAACACTGAAGCTTTCTTT. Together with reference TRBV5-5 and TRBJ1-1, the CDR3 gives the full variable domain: DAGVTQSPTHLIKTRGQQVTLRCSPISGHKSVSWYQQVLGQGPQFIFQYYEKEERGRGNFPDRFSARQFPNYSSELNVNALLLGDSALYLCASSLWTGNTEAFFGQGTRLTVV.

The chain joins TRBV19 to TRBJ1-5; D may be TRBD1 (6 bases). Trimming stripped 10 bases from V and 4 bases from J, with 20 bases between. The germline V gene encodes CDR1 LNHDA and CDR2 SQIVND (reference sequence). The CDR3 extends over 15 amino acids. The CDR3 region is CATNSLGQPNQPQHF. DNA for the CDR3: TGTGCCACCAACTCTCTCGGACAGCCAAATCAGCCCCAGCATTTT. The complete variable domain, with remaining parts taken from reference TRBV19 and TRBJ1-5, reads DGGITQSPKYLFRKEGQNVTLSCEQNLNHDAMYWYRQDPGQGLRLIYYSQIVNDFQKGDIAEGYSVSREKKESFPLTVTSAQKNPTAFYLCATNSLGQPNQPQHFGDGTRLSIL.

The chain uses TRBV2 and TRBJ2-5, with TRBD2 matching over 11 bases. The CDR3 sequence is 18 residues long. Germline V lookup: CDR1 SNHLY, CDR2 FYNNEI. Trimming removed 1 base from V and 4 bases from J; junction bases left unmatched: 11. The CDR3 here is CASSEGLAGGHSRETQYF. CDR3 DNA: TGTGCCAGCAGTGAAGGGCTAGCGGGGGGCCACTCCAGAGAGACCCAGTACTTC.

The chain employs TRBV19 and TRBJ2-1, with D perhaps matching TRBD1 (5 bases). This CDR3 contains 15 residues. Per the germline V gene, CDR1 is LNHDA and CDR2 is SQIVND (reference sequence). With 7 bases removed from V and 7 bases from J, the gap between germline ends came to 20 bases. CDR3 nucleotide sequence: TGTGCCAGTACCCTAAAAAGGGGTTTAGGGAATGAGCAGTTCTTC. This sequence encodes CASTLKRGLGNEQFF.

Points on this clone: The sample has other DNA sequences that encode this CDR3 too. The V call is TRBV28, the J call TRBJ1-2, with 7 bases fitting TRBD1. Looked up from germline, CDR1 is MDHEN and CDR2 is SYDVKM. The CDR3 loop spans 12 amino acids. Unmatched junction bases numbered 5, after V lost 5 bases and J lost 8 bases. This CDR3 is CASSNRGYGYTF. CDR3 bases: TGTGCCAGCAGTAACAGGGGCTACGGCTACACCTTC.

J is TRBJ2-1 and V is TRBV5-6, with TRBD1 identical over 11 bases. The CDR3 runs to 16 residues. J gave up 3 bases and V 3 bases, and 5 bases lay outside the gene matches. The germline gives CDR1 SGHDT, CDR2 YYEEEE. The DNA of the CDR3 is TGTGCCAGCAGCTGGAGGACAGGGGGCCTCTACAATGAGCAGTTCTTC. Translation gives CASSWRTGGLYNEQFF.

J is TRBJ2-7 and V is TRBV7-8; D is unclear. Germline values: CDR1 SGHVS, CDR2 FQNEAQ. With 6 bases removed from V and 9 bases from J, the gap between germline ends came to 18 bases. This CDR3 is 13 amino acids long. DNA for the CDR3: TGTGCCAGCAGGGGCCCGGCCTCATTGGGGCAGTACTTC. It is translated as CASRGPASLGQYF.

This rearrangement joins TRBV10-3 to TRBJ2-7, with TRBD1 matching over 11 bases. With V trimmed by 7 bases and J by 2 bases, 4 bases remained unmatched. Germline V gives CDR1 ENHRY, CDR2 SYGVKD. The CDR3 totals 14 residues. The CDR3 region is CAIMPGQGAYEQYF. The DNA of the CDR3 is TGTGCCATCATGCCGGGACAGGGGGCCTACGAGCAGTACTTC.

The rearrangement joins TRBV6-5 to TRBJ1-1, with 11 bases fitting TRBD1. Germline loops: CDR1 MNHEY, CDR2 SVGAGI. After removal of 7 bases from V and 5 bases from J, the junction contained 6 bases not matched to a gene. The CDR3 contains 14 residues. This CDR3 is CASTRTGGRTEAFF. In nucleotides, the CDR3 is TGTGCCAGCACCAGGACAGGGGGCCGGACTGAAGCTTTCTTT.

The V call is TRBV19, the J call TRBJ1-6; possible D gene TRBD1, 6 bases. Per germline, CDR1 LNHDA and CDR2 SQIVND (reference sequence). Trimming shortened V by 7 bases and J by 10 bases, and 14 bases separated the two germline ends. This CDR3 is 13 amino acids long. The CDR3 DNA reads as TGTGCCAGTATGAGACAGGTGGGCTCACCCCTCCACTTT. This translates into CASMRQVGSPLHF.

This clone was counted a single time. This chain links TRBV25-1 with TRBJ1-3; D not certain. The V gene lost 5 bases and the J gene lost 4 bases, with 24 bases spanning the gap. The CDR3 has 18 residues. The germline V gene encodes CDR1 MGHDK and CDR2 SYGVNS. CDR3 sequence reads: CASSSEGDTSGRGNTIYF. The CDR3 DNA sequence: TGTGCCAGCAGTTCGGAGGGCGATACCAGCGGCCGAGGAAACACCATATATTTT.

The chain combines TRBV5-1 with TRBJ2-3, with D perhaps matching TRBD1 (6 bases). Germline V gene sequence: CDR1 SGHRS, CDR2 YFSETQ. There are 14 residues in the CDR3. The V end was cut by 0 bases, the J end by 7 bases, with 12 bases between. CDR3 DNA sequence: TGCGCCAGCAGCTTGGCTGTAGGGGGAAATACGCAGTATTTT. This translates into CASSLAVGGNTQYF.

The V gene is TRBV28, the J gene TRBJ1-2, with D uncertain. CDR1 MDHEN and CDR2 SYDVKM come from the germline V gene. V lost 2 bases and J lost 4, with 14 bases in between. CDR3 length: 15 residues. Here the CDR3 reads CASSLGLWRGYGYTF. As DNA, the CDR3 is TGTGCCAGCAGTTTAGGCCTTTGGCGGGGCTATGGCTACACCTTC.

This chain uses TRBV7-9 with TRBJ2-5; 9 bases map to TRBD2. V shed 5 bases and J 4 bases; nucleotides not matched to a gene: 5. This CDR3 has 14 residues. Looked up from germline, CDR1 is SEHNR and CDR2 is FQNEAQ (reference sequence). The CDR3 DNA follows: TGTGCCAGCAGCCCGTGGACTAGCGTAGAGACCCAGTACTTC. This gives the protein CASSPWTSVETQYF.

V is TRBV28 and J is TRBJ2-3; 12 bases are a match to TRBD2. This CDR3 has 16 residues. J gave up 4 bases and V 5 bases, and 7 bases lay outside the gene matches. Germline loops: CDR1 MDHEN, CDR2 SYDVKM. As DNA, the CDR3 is TGTGCCAGCAGTGTTTCTAGCGGGGGGGCCTCAGATACGCAGTATTTT. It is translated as CASSVSSGGASDTQYF. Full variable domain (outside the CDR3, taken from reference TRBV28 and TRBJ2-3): DVKVTQSSRYLVKRTGEKVFLECVQDMDHENMFWYRQDPGLGLRLIYFSYDVKMKEKGDIPEGYSVSREKKERFSLILESASTNQTSMYLCASSVSSGGASDTQYFGPGTRLTVL.

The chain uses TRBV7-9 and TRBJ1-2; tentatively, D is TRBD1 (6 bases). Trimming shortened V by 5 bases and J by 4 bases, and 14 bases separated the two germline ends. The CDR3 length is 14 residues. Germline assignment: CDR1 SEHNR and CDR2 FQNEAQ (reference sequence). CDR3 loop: CASSPAGVTYGYTF. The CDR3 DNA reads TGTGCCAGCAGCCCGGCAGGGGTTACCTATGGCTACACCTTC.

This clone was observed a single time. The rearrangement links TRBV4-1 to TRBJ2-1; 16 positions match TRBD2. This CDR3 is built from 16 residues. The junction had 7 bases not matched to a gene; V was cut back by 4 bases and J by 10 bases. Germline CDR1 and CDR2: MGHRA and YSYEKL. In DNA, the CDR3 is TGCGCCAGCAGCCTGACCGGGACTAGCGGGGGGGAGGAGCAGTTCTTC. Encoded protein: CASSLTGTSGGEEQFF.

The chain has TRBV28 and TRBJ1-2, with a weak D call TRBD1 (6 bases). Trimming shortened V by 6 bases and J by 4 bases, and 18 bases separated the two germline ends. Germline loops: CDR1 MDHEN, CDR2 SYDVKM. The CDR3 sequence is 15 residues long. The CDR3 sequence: CASRIIGGASYGYTF. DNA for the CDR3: TGTGCCAGCAGGATAATTGGGGGGGCAAGCTATGGCTACACCTTC.

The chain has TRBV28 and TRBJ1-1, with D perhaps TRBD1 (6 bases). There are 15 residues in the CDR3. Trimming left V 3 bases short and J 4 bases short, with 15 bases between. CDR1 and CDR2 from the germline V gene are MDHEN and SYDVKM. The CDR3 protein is CASSLGGASGTEAFF. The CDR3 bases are TGTGCCAGCAGTTTGGGGGGGGCGTCTGGCACTGAAGCTTTCTTT. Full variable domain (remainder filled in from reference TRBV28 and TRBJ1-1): DVKVTQSSRYLVKRTGEKVFLECVQDMDHENMFWYRQDPGLGLRLIYFSYDVKMKEKGDIPEGYSVSREKKERFSLILESASTNQTSMYLCASSLGGASGTEAFFGQGTRLTVV.

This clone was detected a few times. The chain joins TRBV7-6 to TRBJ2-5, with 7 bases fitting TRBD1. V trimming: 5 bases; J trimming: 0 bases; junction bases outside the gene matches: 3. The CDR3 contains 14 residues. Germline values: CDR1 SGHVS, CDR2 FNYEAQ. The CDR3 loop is CASSPGTDQETQYF. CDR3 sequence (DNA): TGTGCCAGCAGCCCGGGGACAGACCAAGAGACCCAGTACTTC.

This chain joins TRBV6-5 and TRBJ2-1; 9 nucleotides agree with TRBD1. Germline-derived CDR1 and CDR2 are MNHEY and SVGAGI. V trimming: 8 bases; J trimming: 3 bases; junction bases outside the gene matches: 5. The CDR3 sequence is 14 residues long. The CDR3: CASRSGQGYNEQFF. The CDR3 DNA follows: TGTGCCAGCCGATCGGGACAGGGCTACAATGAGCAGTTCTTC.